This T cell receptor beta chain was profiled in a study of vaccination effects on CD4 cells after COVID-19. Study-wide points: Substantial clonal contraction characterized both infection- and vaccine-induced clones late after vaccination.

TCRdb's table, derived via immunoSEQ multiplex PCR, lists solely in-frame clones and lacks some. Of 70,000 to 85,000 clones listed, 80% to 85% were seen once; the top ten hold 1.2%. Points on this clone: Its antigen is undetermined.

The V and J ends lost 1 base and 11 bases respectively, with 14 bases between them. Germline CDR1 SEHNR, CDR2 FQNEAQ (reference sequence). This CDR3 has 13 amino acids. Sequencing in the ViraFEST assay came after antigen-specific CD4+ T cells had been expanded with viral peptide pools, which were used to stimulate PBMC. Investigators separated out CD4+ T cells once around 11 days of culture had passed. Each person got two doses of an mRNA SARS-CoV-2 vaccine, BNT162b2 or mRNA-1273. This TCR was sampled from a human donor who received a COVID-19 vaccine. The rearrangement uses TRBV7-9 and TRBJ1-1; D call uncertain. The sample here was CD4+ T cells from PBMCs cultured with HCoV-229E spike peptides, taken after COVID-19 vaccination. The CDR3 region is CASSLVGASEAFF. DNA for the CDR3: TGTGCCAGCAGCTTAGTTGGAGCCTCGGAGGCTTTCTTT.